A single sample is the source of the 30 T cell receptor beta chains below, sequenced in a study of Ad26.COV2.S vaccination and SARS-CoV-2 variants. The protocol was immunoSEQ multiplex PCR, while the TCRdb copy is restricted to in-frame clones and leaves out a portion. There are fewer than 100,000 clones in the sample; under 90% occur only once, and about 17% lies in the top ten. The specimen was peripheral blood, collected after recovery from COVID-19. The receptors here all came from a human donor who had recovered from COVID-19.

The genes are TRBV19 and TRBJ1-1, with 10 bases lining up with TRBD1. Germline V gene data show CDR1 as LNHDA and CDR2 as SQIVND (reference sequence). After removal of 7 bases from V and 3 bases from J, the junction contained 8 bases not matched to a gene. This CDR3 comprises 15 residues. CDR3 bases: TGTGCCAGTACCGGGACAGGGGCGGGTTACACTGAAGCTTTCTTT. Its translation: CASTGTGAGYTEAFF.

The rearrangement links TRBV4-3 to TRBJ2-1; possible D gene TRBD1, 6 bases. The CDR3 runs to 13 residues. The V end lost 3 bases, the J end lost 15 bases, and 18 bases lay between the germline ends. In germline, CDR1 is LGHNA, CDR2 YSLEER. CDR3 DNA: TGCGCCAGCAGCCACGGGACATCCCTACGGCGGTTCTTC. Translating it yields CASSHGTSLRRFF.

The genes are TRBV28 and TRBJ1-2, with a tentative D call TRBD1 (6 bases). Trimming took 5 bases from V and 4 from J, leaving 26 bases between them. Germline V lookup: CDR1 MDHEN, CDR2 SYDVKM. This CDR3 region has 18 residues. The CDR3 DNA sequence: TGTGCCAGCAGTGCAGGATACAGGGATGGGGCTTCAGGCTATGGCTACACCTTC. Its protein is CASSAGYRDGASGYGYTF.

This clone has a handful of counts. V and J are TRBV7-2 and TRBJ1-3; TRBD1 agrees at 10 bases. Germline V gene lookup returns CDR1 SGHTA and CDR2 FQGNSA. The CDR3 runs 16 residues. Losses at the gene ends were 0 bases for V and 2 bases for J; bases not matched to a gene: 1. The CDR3 DNA reads TGTGCCAGCAGCTTAGCGGGACAGGGGACTGGAAACACCATATATTTT. It encodes CASSLAGQGTGNTIYF.

The rearrangement uses TRBV6-2 or TRBV6-3 and TRBJ1-5, with D possibly being TRBD1 (6 bases). Germline values: CDR1 MNHEY, CDR2 SVGEGT. The CDR3 is 16 residues long. V was trimmed by 4 bases and J by 0 bases, leaving 13 bases between them. The CDR3 coding sequence is TGTGCCAGCAGTTTGCAGCCAGGGGATAGCAATCAGCCCCAGCATTTT. Translating it yields CASSLQPGDSNQPQHF.

The table lists this clone with a few counts. V usage is TRBV7-2 and J usage is TRBJ1-5, with a weak D call TRBD1 (5 bases). V was pared by 3 bases and J by 2 bases, with 11 bases between. The CDR3 runs 15 residues. The germline gives CDR1 SGHTA, CDR2 FQGNSA. DNA of the CDR3: TGTGCCAGCAGCTTGTCCCCGGGGCGCAATCAGCCCCAGCATTTT. Its protein product is CASSLSPGRNQPQHF. Drawing the rest from reference TRBV7-2 and TRBJ1-5, the complete variable domain is GAGVSQSPSNKVTEKGKDVELRCDPISGHTALYWYRQSLGQGLEFLIYFQGNSAPDKSGLPSDRFSAERTGGSVSTLTIQRTQQEDSAVYLCASSLSPGRNQPQHFGDGTRLSIL.

The chain carries TRBV7-9 and TRBJ2-1; D remains ambiguous. This CDR3 contains 17 residues. The ends were cut back, 5 bases at V and 0 bases at J, with 17 bases in the middle. Germline lookup yields CDR1 SEHNR and CDR2 FQNEAQ (reference sequence). DNA of the CDR3: TGTGCCAGCAGCCCTACCCAAACCATCTACTCCTACAATGAGCAGTTCTTC. This sequence encodes CASSPTQTIYSYNEQFF.

The chain recombines TRBV9 with TRBJ2-5, with a weak D call TRBD1 (6 bases). Germline loops: CDR1 SGDLS, CDR2 YYNGEE. V lost 3 bases, J lost 4 bases, and 13 bases lay in between. The CDR3 covers 14 residues. Here the CDR3 DNA reads TGTGCCAGCAGCGCAAACAGGGAGCGAGAGACCCAGTACTTC. Residues: CASSANRERETQYF. Full variable domain (rest looked up from reference TRBV9 and TRBJ2-5): DSGVTQTPKHLITATGQRVTLRCSPRSGDLSVYWYQQSLDQGLQFLIQYYNGEERAKGNILERFSAQQFPDLHSELNLSSLELGDSALYFCASSANRERETQYFGPGTRLLVL.

This clone has more than one count but fewer than ten. The chain combines TRBV11-3 with TRBJ1-4; D unresolved. Germline-derived CDR1 and CDR2 are SGHNT and YENEEA. CDR3 length: 15 amino acids. The V gene lost 5 bases and the J gene lost 5 bases, with 15 bases spanning the gap. The CDR3, as DNA: TGTGCCAGCAGCACCAAGGCTGGGTGGAATGAAAAACTGTTTTTT. Its translation is CASSTKAGWNEKLFF. The entire variable domain, with the rest obtained from reference TRBV11-3 and TRBJ1-4, is as follows: EAGVVQSPRYKIIEKKQPVAFWCNPISGHNTLYWYLQNLGQGPELLIRYENEEAVDDSQLPKDRFSAERLKGVDSTLKIQPAELGDSAVYLCASSTKAGWNEKLFFGSGTQLSVL.

The chain combines TRBV9 with TRBJ2-3; TRBD2 aligns across 7 bases. The CDR3 covers 16 residues. Germline V gene sequence: CDR1 SGDLS, CDR2 YYNGEE. With 2 bases clipped from V and 0 bases from J, the junction kept 6 bases outside the gene matches. The CDR3 reads CASSVLADPSTDTQYF. The CDR3 DNA reads TGTGCCAGCAGCGTTCTAGCGGACCCTAGCACAGATACGCAGTATTTT.

The V call is TRBV7-6, the J call TRBJ1-4; 8 bases line up with TRBD1. The CDR3 contains 20 residues. V trimming: 3 bases; J trimming: 8 bases; junction bases outside the gene matches: 23. The germline V gene encodes CDR1 SGHVS and CDR2 FNYEAQ. Here the CDR3 reads CASSLDPPEGQDAPREKLFF. The CDR3 nucleotides read TGTGCCAGCAGCTTGGATCCCCCGGAGGGACAGGACGCCCCTAGGGAAAAACTGTTTTTT. Using reference TRBV7-6 and TRBJ1-4 for the parts outside the CDR3, the full variable domain is GAGVSQSPRYKVTKRGQDVALRCDPISGHVSLYWYRQALGQGPEFLTYFNYEAQQDKSGLPNDRFSAERPEGSISTLTIQRTEQRDSAMYRCASSLDPPEGQDAPREKLFFGSGTQLSVL.

This clone was seen just once. The CDR3: CASSPQVTEAFF. The CDR3 DNA sequence: TGTGCCAGCTCACCGCAGGTCACTGAAGCTTTCTTT. The rearrangement uses TRBV18 and TRBJ1-1, with no clear D. The germline gives CDR1 KGHSH, CDR2 LQKENI. V was pared by 3 bases and J by 4 bases, with 6 bases between. The CDR3 is 12 amino acids.

The chain joins TRBV4-2 to TRBJ2-5; D ambiguous. CDR3 size: 14 residues. Per germline, CDR1 LGHNA and CDR2 YNFKEQ. V lost 0 bases, J lost 1 base, and 6 bases lay in between. This chain's CDR3 is CASSQEGRQETQYF. CDR3 DNA sequence: TGTGCCAGCAGCCAAGAAGGACGCCAAGAGACCCAGTACTTC.

This chain links TRBV12-3 or TRBV12-4 with TRBJ2-7; TRBD2 might be the D (6 bases). The germline V and J ends were trimmed by 5 bases and 7 bases, with 15 bases remaining between them. There are 13 residues in the CDR3. The CDR3 region is CASSPGTVVEQYF. The CDR3 DNA reads as TGTGCCAGCAGTCCTGGGACTGTAGTAGAGCAGTACTTC.

The chain uses TRBV10-3 and TRBJ1-1; D is perhaps TRBD1 (6 bases). The V and J ends lost 1 base and 0 bases respectively, with 12 bases between them. The CDR3 runs 16 residues. The germline CDR1 and CDR2 sequences are ENHRY and SYGVKD. CDR3 DNA sequence: TGTGCCATCAGTGAGTTTGGACAGAGCATGAACACTGAAGCTTTCTTT. Its protein is CAISEFGQSMNTEAFF.

The chain combines TRBV5-6 with TRBJ2-1; D is unclear. This CDR3 is 13 amino acids long. Germline V gene lookup returns CDR1 SGHDT and CDR2 YYEEEE. The V gene lost 0 bases and the J gene lost 7 bases, with 8 bases spanning the gap. CDR3 loop: CASSLDYRNEQFF. The CDR3 region has the DNA TGTGCCAGCAGCTTGGACTACCGGAATGAGCAGTTCTTC.

The rearrangement links TRBV4-2 to TRBJ2-2; D is unresolved. CDR1 is LGHNA, CDR2 YNFKEQ, per germline. The CDR3 has 13 residues. The germline V and J ends were trimmed by 1 base and 5 bases, with 5 bases remaining between them. The CDR3 nucleotides are TGTGCCAGCAGCCAAGGAGGTACCGGGGAGCTGTTTTTT. This sequence encodes CASSQGGTGELFF.

CDR3 nucleotide sequence: TGTGCCAGCAGCCCCGGACAGGGAACAGATACGCAGTATTTT. It is translated as CASSPGQGTDTQYF. This chain connects TRBV9 to TRBJ2-3; 8 positions agree with TRBD1. V was clipped by 4 bases and J by 3 bases; unmatched bases: 4. This CDR3 spans 14 amino acids. The germline gives CDR1 SGDLS, CDR2 YYNGEE.

This clone was found many times. V is TRBV7-9 and J is TRBJ1-1; possible D gene TRBD1, 5 bases. Germline V lookup: CDR1 SEHNR, CDR2 FQNEAQ (reference sequence). V was shortened by 4 bases and J by 3 bases, with 24 bases between the two germline ends. This CDR3 region has 18 residues. The CDR3: CASSCRRDFETSDTEAFF. For the CDR3, the DNA is TGTGCCAGCAGCTGTCGCCGGGACTTTGAGACCTCCGACACTGAAGCTTTCTTT.

The genes are TRBV9 and TRBJ2-1; perhaps TRBD1 as D (5 bases). Per the germline V gene, CDR1 is SGDLS and CDR2 is YYNGEE. V was cut by 0 bases and J by 6 bases, with 13 bases left in between. This CDR3 region has 15 residues. CDR3 protein: CASSVGQSHGNEQFF. As DNA, the CDR3 is TGTGCCAGCAGCGTAGGACAGAGCCACGGCAATGAGCAGTTCTTC.

The gene calls are TRBV28 and TRBJ1-5; 8 bases are shared with TRBD1. V trimming: 3 bases; J trimming: 6 bases; junction bases outside the gene matches: 13. The germline V gene has CDR1 MDHEN and CDR2 SYDVKM. The CDR3 loop spans 17 amino acids. The CDR3: CASSFGRGQTRGQPQHF. The DNA of the CDR3 is TGTGCCAGCAGTTTCGGCAGGGGGCAAACGAGGGGTCAGCCCCAGCATTTT.

The chain's CDR3 is CASSYLVAGGDYDTQYF. DNA for the CDR3: TGTGCCAGCAGTTACCTCGTAGCGGGAGGCGACTATGATACGCAGTATTTT. The chain joins TRBV6-2 or TRBV6-3 to TRBJ2-3; TRBD2 agrees at 10 bases. Germline V CDR1 and CDR2: MNHEY, SVGEGT. CDR3 size: 17 residues. V shed 2 bases, J shed 6 bases, and the junction held 11 bases outside the gene matches.

The chain joins TRBV28 to TRBJ2-5; D gene unclear. The CDR3 has 14 residues. V lost 1 base to trimming and J lost 1 base, with 7 bases between them. The germline gives CDR1 MDHEN, CDR2 SYDVKM. The CDR3 loop is CASSLLLTQETQYF. CDR3 sequence (DNA): TGTGCCAGCAGTTTATTACTTACCCAAGAGACCCAGTACTTC.

The sample holds one count of this clone. The chain recombines TRBV24-1 with TRBJ2-3; D is unresolved. With 9 bases removed from V and 8 bases from J, the gap between germline ends came to 14 bases. Germline CDR1 KGHDR, CDR2 SFDVKD. The CDR3 spans 12 residues. The CDR3 bases are TGTGCCACCCCGATCCCGGGCGGTACGCAGTATTTT. Translation gives CATPIPGGTQYF.

The chain is built from TRBV27 and TRBJ1-6; D is unresolved. This CDR3 spans 15 amino acids. The V gene's germline CDR1 is MNHEY and CDR2 SMNVEV (reference sequence). Between the trimmed V and J ends, which lost 2 bases and 2 bases, there was a span of 7 bases. The CDR3, as DNA: TGTGCCAGCAGTTTAGGCCGGCCCTATAATTCACCCCTCCACTTT. As protein: CASSLGRPYNSPLHF.

This clone occurred once. The J gene is TRBJ2-3, the V gene TRBV28; 10 bases match TRBD2. CDR1 and CDR2 from the germline V gene are MDHEN and SYDVKM. The CDR3 totals 19 residues. Trimming at V came to 6 bases and at J to 2 bases, leaving 17 bases not matched to a gene. CDR3 nucleotide sequence: TGTGCCAGCAGGTTCCAAGCGGGAGGGCCCTCGTCCCCCACAGATACGCAGTATTTT. As protein: CASRFQAGGPSSPTDTQYF.

This sequence joins TRBV6-5 and TRBJ1-2; D is unclear. V lost 0 bases and J lost 7, with 18 bases in between. The germline CDR1 and CDR2 sequences are MNHEY and SVGAGI. The CDR3 totals 16 residues. CDR3 nucleotide sequence: TGTGCCAGCAGTTACTCGCACCGACGGAGGGTCGCTGGCTACACCTTC. It is translated as CASSYSHRRRVAGYTF.

The chain's CDR3 is CASSLTGDYGYTF. The CDR3 DNA sequence: TGTGCCAGCTCTCTGACGGGGGACTATGGCTACACCTTC. The rearrangement joins TRBV27 to TRBJ1-2, with D possibly TRBD1 on 5 matching bases. Looked up from germline, CDR1 is MNHEY and CDR2 is SMNVEV (reference sequence). The V end lost 8 bases, the J end lost 3 bases, and 13 bases lay between the germline ends. This CDR3 contains 13 residues.

This chain links TRBV28 with TRBJ1-4; 8 bases align to TRBD1. Trimming removed 6 bases from V and 6 bases from J; junction bases left unmatched: 6. The CDR3 is made up of 14 amino acids. Germline values: CDR1 MDHEN, CDR2 SYDVKM. CDR3 DNA sequence: TGTGCCAGCAGGTACTCAGGGGGCGATGAAAAACTGTTTTTT. It translates to CASRYSGGDEKLFF. Full variable domain (rest looked up from reference TRBV28 and TRBJ1-4): DVKVTQSSRYLVKRTGEKVFLECVQDMDHENMFWYRQDPGLGLRLIYFSYDVKMKEKGDIPEGYSVSREKKERFSLILESASTNQTSMYLCASRYSGGDEKLFFGSGTQLSVL.

The chain employs TRBV10-1 and TRBJ2-3; 13 bases match TRBD2. This CDR3 region has 15 residues. J lost 5 bases, V lost 5 bases, and 4 bases had no gene match. CDR1 and CDR2 from the germline V gene are WNHNN and SYGVQD (reference sequence). CDR3: CASSRTSGRGDTQYF. The DNA of the CDR3 is TGCGCCAGCAGTAGAACTAGCGGGAGGGGAGATACGCAGTATTTT.